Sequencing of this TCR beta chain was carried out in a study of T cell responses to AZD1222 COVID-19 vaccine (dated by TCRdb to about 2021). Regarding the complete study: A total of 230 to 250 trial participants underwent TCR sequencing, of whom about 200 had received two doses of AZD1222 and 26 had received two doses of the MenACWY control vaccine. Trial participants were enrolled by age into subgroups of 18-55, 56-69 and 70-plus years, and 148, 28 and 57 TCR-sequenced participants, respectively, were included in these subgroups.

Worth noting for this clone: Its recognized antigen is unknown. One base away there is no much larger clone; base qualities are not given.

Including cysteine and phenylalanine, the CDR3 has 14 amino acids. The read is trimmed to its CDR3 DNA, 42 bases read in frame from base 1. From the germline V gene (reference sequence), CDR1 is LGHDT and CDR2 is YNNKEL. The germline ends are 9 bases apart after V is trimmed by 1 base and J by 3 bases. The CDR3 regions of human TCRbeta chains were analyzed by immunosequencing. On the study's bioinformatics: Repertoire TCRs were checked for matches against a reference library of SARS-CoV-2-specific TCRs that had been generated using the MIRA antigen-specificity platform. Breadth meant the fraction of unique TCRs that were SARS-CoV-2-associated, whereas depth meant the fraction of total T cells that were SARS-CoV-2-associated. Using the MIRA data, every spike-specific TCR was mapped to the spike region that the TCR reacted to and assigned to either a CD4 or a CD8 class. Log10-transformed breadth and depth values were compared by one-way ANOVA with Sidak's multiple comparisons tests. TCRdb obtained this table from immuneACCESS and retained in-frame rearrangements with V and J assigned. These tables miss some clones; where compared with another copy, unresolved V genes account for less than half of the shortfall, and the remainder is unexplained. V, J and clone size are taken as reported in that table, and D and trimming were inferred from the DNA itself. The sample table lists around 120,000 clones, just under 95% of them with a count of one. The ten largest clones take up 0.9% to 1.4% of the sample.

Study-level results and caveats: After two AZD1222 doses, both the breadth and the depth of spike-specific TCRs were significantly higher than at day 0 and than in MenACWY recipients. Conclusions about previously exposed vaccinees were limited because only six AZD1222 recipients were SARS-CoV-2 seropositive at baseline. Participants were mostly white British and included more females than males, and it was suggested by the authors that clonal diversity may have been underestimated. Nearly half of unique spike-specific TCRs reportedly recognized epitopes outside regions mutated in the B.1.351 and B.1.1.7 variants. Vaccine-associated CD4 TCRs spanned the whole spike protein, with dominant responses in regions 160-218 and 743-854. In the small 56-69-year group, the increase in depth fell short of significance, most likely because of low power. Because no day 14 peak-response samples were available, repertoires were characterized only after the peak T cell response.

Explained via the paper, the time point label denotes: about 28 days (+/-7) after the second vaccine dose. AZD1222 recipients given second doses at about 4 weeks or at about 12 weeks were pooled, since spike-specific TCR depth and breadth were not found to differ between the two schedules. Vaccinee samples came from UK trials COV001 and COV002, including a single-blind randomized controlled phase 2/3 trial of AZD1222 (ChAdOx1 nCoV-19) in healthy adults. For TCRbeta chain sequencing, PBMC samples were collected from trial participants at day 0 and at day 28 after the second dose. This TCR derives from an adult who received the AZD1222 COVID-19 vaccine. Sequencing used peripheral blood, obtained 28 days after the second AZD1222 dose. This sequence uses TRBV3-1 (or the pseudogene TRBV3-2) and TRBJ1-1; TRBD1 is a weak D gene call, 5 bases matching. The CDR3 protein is CASSQVRGYTEAFF. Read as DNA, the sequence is TGTGCCAGCAGCCAAGTACGGGGGTACACTGAAGCTTTCTTT.